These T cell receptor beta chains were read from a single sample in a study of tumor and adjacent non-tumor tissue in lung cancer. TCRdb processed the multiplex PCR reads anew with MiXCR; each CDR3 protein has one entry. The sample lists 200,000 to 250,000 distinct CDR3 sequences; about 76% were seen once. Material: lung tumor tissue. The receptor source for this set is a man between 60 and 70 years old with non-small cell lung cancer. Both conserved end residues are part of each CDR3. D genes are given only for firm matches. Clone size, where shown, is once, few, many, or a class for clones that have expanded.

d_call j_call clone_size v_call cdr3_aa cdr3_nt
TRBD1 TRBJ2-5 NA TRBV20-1 CSAPDRRQGGETQYF TGCAGTGCCCCCGATCGGAGACAGGGGGGAGAGACCCAGTACTTC
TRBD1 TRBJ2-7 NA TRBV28 CASTETGGKQYF TGTGCCAGCACCGAGACAGGGGGCAAGCAGTACTTC
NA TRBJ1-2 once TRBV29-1 CSAKSETEYGYTF TGCAGCGCAAAATCCGAGACTGAGTATGGCTACACCTTC
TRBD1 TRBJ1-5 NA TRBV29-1 CSVSTGDSFSNQPQHF TGCAGCGTTTCTACCGGGGACAGTTTTAGCAATCAGCCCCAGCATTTT
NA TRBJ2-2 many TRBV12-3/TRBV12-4 CASSLSNTGELFF TGTGCCAGCAGCCTCTCGAACACCGGGGAGCTGTTTTTT
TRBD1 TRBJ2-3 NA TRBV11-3 CASSRGQGGTDMKYF TGTGCCAGCAGCCGGGGACAGGGTGGAACAGATATGAAGTATTTT
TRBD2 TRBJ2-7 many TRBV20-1 CSARSGTKALEQYF TGCAGTGCTAGATCCGGGACTAAGGCGCTCGAGCAGTACTTC
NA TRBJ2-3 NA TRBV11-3 CASSLCYRDTQYF TGTGCCAGCAGCTTATGTTACAGGGATACGCAGTATTTT
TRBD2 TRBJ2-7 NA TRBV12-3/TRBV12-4 CASSKREVKEQYF TGTGCCAGCAGTAAGCGGGAGGTCAAGGAGCAGTACTTC
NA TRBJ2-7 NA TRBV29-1 CSGRDVGHEHYF TGCAGCGGCCGGGACGTCGGCCACGAGCATTACTTC
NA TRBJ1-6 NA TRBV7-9 CASEEILRGSSYNSPLHF TGTGCCAGCGAGGAAATTTTGCGGGGTAGCTCCTATAATTCACCCCTCCACTTT
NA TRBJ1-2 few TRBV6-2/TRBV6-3 CASSGKDYGYTF TGTGCCAGCAGTGGAAAGGACTATGGCTACACCTTC
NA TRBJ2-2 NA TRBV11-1 CVSSKNQGPYTGELFF TGTGTTAGCAGCAAAAACCAGGGCCCCTACACCGGGGAGCTGTTTTTT
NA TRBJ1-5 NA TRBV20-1 CSALIGRGHNQPQHF TGCAGTGCACTTATAGGCAGGGGCCACAATCAGCCCCAGCATTTT
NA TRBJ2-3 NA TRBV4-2 CASSQDDLWGEADMQYF TGTGCCAGCAGCCAAGATGACCTCTGGGGGGAGGCAGATATGCAGTATTTT
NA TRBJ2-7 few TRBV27 CASSRLMGTYEQYF TGTGCCAGCAGTCGGCTGATGGGGACCTACGAGCAGTACTTC
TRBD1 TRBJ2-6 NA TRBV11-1 CTSSQRGQGHSGANVLTF TGTACCAGCAGCCAGAGGGGACAGGGCCACTCTGGGGCCAACGTCCTGACTTTC
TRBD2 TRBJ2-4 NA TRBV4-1 CANSQEGLAGGRDIQYF TGCGCCAACAGCCAAGAGGGGCTAGCGGGGGGTCGCGACATTCAGTACTTC
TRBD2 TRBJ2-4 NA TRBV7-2 CAGILGQGLAGAKNIHYF TGTGCCGGCATCTTAGGACAGGGACTAGCGGGAGCCAAAAACATTCACTACTTC
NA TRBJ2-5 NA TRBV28 CASSLGGYQETQYF TGTGCCAGCAGTTTAGGGGGGTACCAAGAGACCCAGTACTTC
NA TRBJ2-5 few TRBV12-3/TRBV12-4 CASSFWGKPEETQYF TGTGCCAGCAGTTTCTGGGGCAAACCAGAAGAGACCCAGTACTTC
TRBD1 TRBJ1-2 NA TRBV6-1 CASTLGTGGINYGYIF TGTGCCAGCACGTTAGGGACAGGGGGTATAAACTATGGCTACATCTTC
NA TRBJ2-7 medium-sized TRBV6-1 CASSETMAYEQYF TGTGCCAGCAGTGAAACCATGGCCTACGAGCAGTACTTC
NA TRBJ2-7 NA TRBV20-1 CGAPGVIEQYF TGCGGTGCTCCCGGGGTGATCGAGCAGTACTTC
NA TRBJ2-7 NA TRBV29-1 CSTTSDYEQYF TGCAGCACCACCTCCGACTACGAGCAGTACTTC
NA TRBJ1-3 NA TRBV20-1 CSATRRELSGNTIYF TGCAGTGCTACTCGAAGAGAGCTTTCTGGAAACACCATATATTTT
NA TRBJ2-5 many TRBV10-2 CASSESGRETQYF TGCGCCAGCAGTGAGTCAGGGCGGGAGACCCAGTACTTC
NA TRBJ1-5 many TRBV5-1 CASRVGPISNQPQHF TGCGCCAGCAGGGTGGGACCGATTAGCAATCAGCCCCAGCATTTT
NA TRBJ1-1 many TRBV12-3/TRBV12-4 CASSLEWKNTEAFF TGTGCCAGCAGTTTAGAGTGGAAGAACACTGAAGCTTTCTTT
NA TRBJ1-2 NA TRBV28 CTSSSVARNYGYTF TGTACCAGCAGTTCGGTAGCCAGAAACTATGGCTACACCTTC
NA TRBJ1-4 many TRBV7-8 CASSWTEATNEKLFF TGTGCCAGCAGCTGGACGGAAGCAACTAATGAAAAACTGTTTTTT
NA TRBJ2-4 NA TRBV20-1 CSAAAKNIQYF TGCAGTGCTGCGGCCAAAAACATTCAGTACTTC
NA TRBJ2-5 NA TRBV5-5 CVSSFWETQYF TGTGTCAGCAGCTTCTGGGAGACCCAGTACTTC
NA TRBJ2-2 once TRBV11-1 CTSSPRTGELFF TGTACGAGCAGTCCGCGGACCGGGGAGCTGTTTTTT
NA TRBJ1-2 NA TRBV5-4 CTSSPESFVGDYGYTF TGTACCAGCAGCCCAGAGTCTTTTGTAGGGGACTATGGCTACACCTTC
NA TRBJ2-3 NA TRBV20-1 CSADGDIGTDTQYF TGCAGTGCCGATGGAGATATAGGCACAGATACGCAGTATTTC
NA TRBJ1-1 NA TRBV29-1 CSVVMAVVNTEAFF TGCAGCGTGGTAATGGCGGTGGTGAACACTGAAGCTTTCTTT
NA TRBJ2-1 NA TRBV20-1 CNARDGTELCREQFF TGCAATGCTAGAGATGGGACGGAATTGTGCCGTGAGCAGTTCTTC
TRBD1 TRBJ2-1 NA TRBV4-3 CASCQDRTGSSYNEQFF TGCGCCAGCTGCCAAGACAGGACAGGGAGCTCCTACAATGAGCAGTTCTTC
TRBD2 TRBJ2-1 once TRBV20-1 CSASAASGGPYNERFF TGCAGTGCTAGTGCGGCTAGCGGGGGACCATACAATGAGCGGTTCTTC
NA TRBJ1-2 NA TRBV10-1 CACSESPTTTYGYTF TGCGCCTGCAGTGAGTCCCCTACAACTACCTATGGCTACACATTC
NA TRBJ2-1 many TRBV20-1 CSAPLPGINEQFF TGCAGTGCCCCCCTACCAGGGATCAATGAGCAGTTCTTC
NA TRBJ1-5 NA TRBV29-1 CSAMEGGGLRNQPQHF TGCAGCGCCATGGAGGGGGGTGGACTGCGCAATCAGCCCCAGCATTTT
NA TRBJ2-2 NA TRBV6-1 CASSAETSVNTGELFF TGTGCCAGCAGCGCCGAGACTAGTGTTAACACCGGGGAGCTGTTTTTT
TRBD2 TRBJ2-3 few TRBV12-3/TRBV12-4 CVSTLLAGGLYGDTQYF TGTGTAAGCACCCTACTAGCGGGGGGCCTCTATGGAGATACTCAGTATTTT
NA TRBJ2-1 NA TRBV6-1 CASSLKEADNEQFF TGTGCCAGCAGTTTAAAAGAGGCGGACAATGAGCAGTTCTTC
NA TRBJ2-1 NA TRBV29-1 CSVGDKTRDAGSQWNEQFF TGCAGCGTTGGAGATAAGACCCGGGACGCCGGCTCGCAGTGGAATGAGCAGTTCTTC
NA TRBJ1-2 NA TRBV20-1 CSARGDRGQDGYTF TGCAGTGCTAGGGGTGATCGGGGGCAGGATGGCTACACCTTC
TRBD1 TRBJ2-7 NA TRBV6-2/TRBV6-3 CASSRPGQGEYEQYF TGTGCCAGCAGTAGACCGGGACAGGGAGAATACGAGCAGTACTTC
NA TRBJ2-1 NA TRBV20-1 CSATTWISASSYNEQFF TGCAGTGCTACGACCTGGATTAGTGCAAGCTCCTACAATGAGCAGTTCTTC
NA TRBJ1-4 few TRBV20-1 CSARDKQGLGEKLFF TGCAGTGCTAGAGATAAGCAGGGGCTGGGAGAAAAACTGTTTTTT
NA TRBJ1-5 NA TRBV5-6 CASSLSRNQPQHF TGTGCCAGCAGCTTGTCCCGTAATCAGCCCCAGCATTTT
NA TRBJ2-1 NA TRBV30 CAWSVAGAGGNEQFF TGTGCCTGGAGTGTAGCGGGGGCAGGGGGCAATGAGCAGTTCTTC
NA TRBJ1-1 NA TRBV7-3 CASSLAREAEAFF TGTGCCAGCAGCTTAGCCCGAGAAGCTGAAGCTTTCTTT
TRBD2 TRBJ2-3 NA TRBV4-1 CTSSLAGGPKDRQYF TGCACCAGCAGCCTAGCGGGGGGTCCTAAAGATAGGCAGTATTTT
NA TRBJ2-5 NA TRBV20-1 CSARLADTSETQYF TGCAGTGCTAGACTCGCCGACACCTCGGAGACCCAGTACTTT